What follows are 24 T cell receptor beta chains derived from one specimen sequenced in a study of blood T cell repertoires in COVID-19. Data came from immunoSEQ multiplex PCR; TCRdb stores just in-frame clones and leaves some out. The sample carries over 85,000 clones, about 85% recorded once. Sequencing used peripheral blood. The receptors were sampled from a human donor in a cohort sampled during active COVID-19.

DNA of the CDR3: TGCAGCGGTATTGGACAGGCCAGCTCCTACGAGCAGTACTTC. Its protein is CSGIGQASSYEQYF. This sequence joins TRBV29-1 and TRBJ2-7, with 7 nucleotides matching TRBD1. CDR1 and CDR2 from the germline V gene are SQVTM and ANQGSEA. V lost 7 bases to trimming and J lost 0 bases; unmatched junction nucleotides: 9. The CDR3 loop spans 14 amino acids.

The chain combines TRBV5-5 with TRBJ2-7; 9 bases fit TRBD1. Germline V gene data show CDR1 as SGHKS and CDR2 as YYEKEE (reference sequence). V was clipped by 0 bases and J by 6 bases; unmatched bases: 4. CDR3 length equals 14 residues. CDR3 DNA: TGTGCCAGCAGCTTGGAGGGACAGGGTCCCGAGCAGTACTTC. It yields the protein CASSLEGQGPEQYF.

V is TRBV11-2 and J is TRBJ2-7; possibly TRBD2 for D (5 bases). Germline V lookup: CDR1 SGHAT, CDR2 FQNNGV. The CDR3 totals 13 residues. V shed 1 base and J shed 6 bases, with 10 bases lying between them. CDR3 protein: CASSLVSGFEQYF. DNA of the CDR3: TGTGCCAGCAGCTTAGTCTCGGGGTTCGAGCAGTACTTC.

The rearrangement joins TRBV24-1 to TRBJ2-7; the match to TRBD1 covers 8 bases. Per germline, CDR1 KGHDR and CDR2 SFDVKD. The V gene end was trimmed by 3 bases and the J gene end by 9 bases; junction bases not matched to a gene: 12. This CDR3 is 15 amino acids long. CDR3 protein: CATSDMGQVQRGQYF. The CDR3 DNA is TGTGCCACCAGTGATATGGGACAGGTACAACGAGGGCAGTACTTC.

This clone has a handful of counts. The genes are TRBV4-1 and TRBJ2-7, with 9 bases lining up with TRBD1. CDR3 size: 15 residues. V was clipped by 3 bases and J by 5 bases; unmatched bases: 8. Germline loops: CDR1 MGHRA, CDR2 YSYEKL. CDR3 nucleotides: TGCGCCAGCAGCCAGACCGGGACAGGGTCCAACGAGCAGTACTTC. This encodes CASSQTGTGSNEQYF.

The J gene is TRBJ2-1, the V gene TRBV9; 9 positions agree with TRBD2. The germline gives CDR1 SGDLS, CDR2 YYNGEE. With V trimmed by 0 bases and J by 4 bases, 5 bases remained unmatched. The CDR3 contains 16 residues. The CDR3 is CASSVDSGRSYNEQFF. Here the CDR3 DNA reads TGTGCCAGCAGCGTAGATAGCGGGAGATCTTACAATGAGCAGTTCTTC.

The chain is built from TRBV9 and TRBJ2-7, with 9 bases aligning to TRBD2. The germline gives CDR1 SGDLS, CDR2 YYNGEE. V lost 4 bases to trimming and J lost 0 bases; unmatched junction nucleotides: 8. The CDR3 extends over 16 amino acids. CDR3 DNA sequence: TGTGCCAGCAGCCCTTTAGCGGGAGAGGGCTCCTACGAGCAGTACTTC. Translated, it gives CASSPLAGEGSYEQYF.

V gene TRBV3-1 (or the pseudogene TRBV3-2) combines with J gene TRBJ2-7; TRBD2 matches at 14 bases. Losses at the gene ends were 6 bases for V and 6 bases for J; bases not matched to a gene: 4. CDR3 size: 14 residues. Germline CDR1 and CDR2: LGHDT and YNNKEL (reference sequence). This CDR3 is CASRGTSGSLEQYF. The CDR3 bases are TGTGCCAGCAGGGGGACTAGCGGGAGCCTCGAGCAGTACTTC.

As DNA, the CDR3 is TGTGCCAGCAGCGTAGGGCCCACCGGGGAGCTGTTTTTT. It specifies CASSVGPTGELFF. The rearrangement joins TRBV9 to TRBJ2-2; no clear D gene. CDR3 length: 13 residues. Germline CDR1 reads SGDLS; CDR2 reads YYNGEE. V gave up 0 bases and J gave up 4 bases, with 4 bases separating them.

The rearrangement joins TRBV30 to TRBJ2-7; D possibly corresponds to TRBD1 (6 bases). V lost 3 bases, J lost 0 bases, and 12 bases lay in between. The germline V gene encodes CDR1 GTSNPN and CDR2 SVGIG (reference sequence). The CDR3 is 14 residues long. CDR3: CAWRPRGSSYEQYF. CDR3 sequence (DNA): TGTGCCTGGAGACCCAGGGGTAGCTCCTACGAGCAGTACTTC.

J is TRBJ2-7 and V is TRBV29-1; the match to TRBD1 covers 8 bases. V lost 0 bases, J lost 6 bases, and 4 bases stayed unmatched. In germline, CDR1 is SQVTM, CDR2 ANQGSEA. The CDR3 covers 13 residues. The DNA for the CDR3 is TGCAGCGTTGAAGAGGGCAGGGGGCCCGAGCAGTACTTC. Protein: CSVEEGRGPEQYF.

The chain employs TRBV4-1 and TRBJ2-7; 11 positions match TRBD2. CDR1 and CDR2 (germline): MGHRA, YSYEKL. The V and J ends lost 4 bases and 6 bases, in that order; junction bases with no gene match: 20. The CDR3 covers 19 residues. The CDR3 DNA reads as TGCGCCAGCAGCCTCCGGGGGGGCGAAATACTAGCGGGAGATGTCGAGCAGTACTTC. It is translated as CASSLRGGEILAGDVEQYF.

The chain employs TRBV2 and TRBJ1-2, with 9 bases aligning to TRBD1. The germline V gene encodes CDR1 SNHLY and CDR2 FYNNEI. CDR3 length: 13 amino acids. Trimming removed 6 bases from V and 8 bases from J; junction bases left unmatched: 7. CDR3 sequence reads: CASRPQGASGYTF. The CDR3 DNA reads as TGTGCCAGCAGACCACAGGGGGCCAGCGGCTACACCTTC.

This clone was counted once. The chain's CDR3 is CASSISSQQETQYF. The DNA for the CDR3 is TGTGCCAGTAGTATCTCTAGCCAACAAGAGACCCAGTACTTC. The V gene is TRBV19, the J gene TRBJ2-5; possibly TRBD2 for D (5 bases). This CDR3 has 14 amino acids. Germline V gene lookup returns CDR1 LNHDA and CDR2 SQIVND (reference sequence). Trimming took 3 bases from V and 2 from J, leaving 10 bases between them.

The V and J genes are TRBV2 and TRBJ2-3, with D perhaps TRBD1 (6 bases). CDR1 and CDR2 (germline): SNHLY, FYNNEI. This CDR3 has 14 amino acids. Trimming cost V 6 bases and J 0 bases, with 10 bases left between them. CDR3 sequence (DNA): TGTGCCAGCAGCGGACAGACTAGCACAGATACGCAGTATTTT. This sequence encodes CASSGQTSTDTQYF.

The rearrangement joins TRBV19 to TRBJ2-1; 7 nucleotides line up with TRBD1. With V trimmed by 7 bases and J by 7 bases, 10 bases remained unmatched. Germline CDR1 is LNHDA and CDR2 is SQIVND (reference sequence). The CDR3 spans 14 residues. In DNA form, the CDR3 reads TGTGCCAGTACCCCACCGGACAGGCCAAATGAGCAGTTCTTC. Its translation is CASTPPDRPNEQFF. The entire variable domain, with the rest obtained from reference TRBV19 and TRBJ2-1, is as follows: DGGITQSPKYLFRKEGQNVTLSCEQNLNHDAMYWYRQDPGQGLRLIYYSQIVNDFQKGDIAEGYSVSREKKESFPLTVTSAQKNPTAFYLCASTPPDRPNEQFFGPGTRLTVL.

V is TRBV2 and J is TRBJ2-1; D might be TRBD1 (6 bases). The V and J ends lost 7 bases and 2 bases respectively, with 12 bases between them. The CDR3 totals 14 residues. Germline V CDR1 and CDR2: SNHLY, FYNNEI. The CDR3 sequence is CASKGTNPYNEQFF. For the CDR3, the DNA is TGTGCCAGCAAGGGGACAAACCCCTACAATGAGCAGTTCTTC.

The chain couples TRBV19 to TRBJ2-7; D is undetermined. Germline CDR1 and CDR2: LNHDA and SQIVND (reference sequence). This CDR3 contains 16 residues. Trimming shortened V by 6 bases and J by 0 bases, and 18 bases separated the two germline ends. CDR3 residues: CASRPQGGLTSYEQYF. CDR3 DNA sequence: TGTGCCAGTAGGCCCCAAGGCGGATTAACCTCCTACGAGCAGTACTTC.

V and J are TRBV4-2 and TRBJ2-3; 11 bases are shared with TRBD2. V shed 4 bases and J 0 bases; nucleotides not matched to a gene: 12. This CDR3 comprises 19 residues. Germline V gene sequence: CDR1 LGHNA, CDR2 YNFKEQ. CDR3 protein: CASSPLKTSGADSTDTQYF. CDR3 DNA: TGTGCCAGCAGCCCGTTAAAGACTAGCGGGGCAGATAGCACAGATACGCAGTATTTT.

The chain recombines TRBV5-1 with TRBJ2-3, with 7 bases matching TRBD2. CDR1 SGHRS and CDR2 YFSETQ come from the germline V gene. The length of the CDR3 is 14 residues. V shed 0 bases and J 6 bases; nucleotides not matched to a gene: 4. The CDR3 sequence is CASSLGSGRDTQYF. In nucleotides, the CDR3 is TGCGCCAGCAGCTTGGGTTCCGGGAGGGATACGCAGTATTTT.

The J gene is TRBJ1-2, the V gene TRBV27; D unresolved. Germline V gene sequence: CDR1 MNHEY, CDR2 SMNVEV (reference sequence). The CDR3 contains 14 residues. Trimming stripped 0 bases from V and 3 bases from J, with 8 bases between. CDR3 coding DNA: TGTGCCAGCAGTTTATCGAAGCAGGACTATGGCTACACCTTC. It translates to CASSLSKQDYGYTF.

This rearrangement joins TRBV28 to TRBJ1-5; D may be TRBD1 (5 bases). The ends were cut back, 5 bases at V and 5 bases at J, with 16 bases in the middle. The germline V gene has CDR1 MDHEN and CDR2 SYDVKM. The CDR3 contains 15 residues. The CDR3 spells CASSPPGGSYQPQHF. The DNA of the CDR3 is TGTGCCAGCAGTCCACCGGGGGGGAGTTATCAGCCCCAGCATTTT.

This clone has only a few counts. This chain uses TRBV5-1 with TRBJ1-1; 7 bases fit TRBD1. Germline loops: CDR1 SGHRS, CDR2 YFSETQ. The CDR3 contains 14 residues. The V gene end was trimmed by 3 bases and the J gene end by 1 base; junction bases not matched to a gene: 3. This CDR3 is CASSSGQENTEAFF. The CDR3 coding sequence is TGCGCCAGCAGCTCAGGACAGGAGAACACTGAAGCTTTCTTT. The variable domain in full, with the rest retrieved from reference TRBV5-1 and TRBJ1-1, is KAGVTQTPRYLIKTRGQQVTLSCSPISGHRSVSWYQQTPGQGLQFLFEYFSETQRNKGNFPGRFSGRQFSNSRSEMNVSTLELGDSALYLCASSSGQENTEAFFGQGTRLTVV.

The CDR3 loop is CASSFGSGNRDTEAFF. CDR3 nucleotide sequence: TGTGCCAGCAGCTTTGGTTCAGGTAATCGCGACACTGAAGCTTTCTTT. The chain has TRBV7-9 and TRBJ1-1; no firm D call. Trimming took 3 bases from V and 3 from J, leaving 17 bases between them. CDR3 length equals 16 residues. Germline CDR1 and CDR2: SEHNR and FQNEAQ (reference sequence).